These T cell receptor beta chains were read from a single sample in a study of T cell responses to AZD1222 COVID-19 vaccine. Some clones are missing from TCRdb's copy, which holds only in-frame ones; the method was immunoSEQ multiplex PCR. The sample contains 96,000 or so clones, about nine tenths of which appear only once. The sequencing here drew on peripheral blood, taken on day 0 of AZD1222 vaccination. The source is an adult in good health. CDR3s include the opening cysteine and the closing phenylalanine or tryptophan. D genes are given only for firm matches. Size is stated for part of the rows, as once, few or many counts, or as a class when the clone is expanded.

d_gene: -
j_gene: TRBJ1-5
v_gene: TRBV7-2
abundance: -
CDR3aa: CASSLSGGHNQPQHF
CDR3nt: TGTGCCAGCAGCCTCAGCGGGGGGCACAATCAGCCCCAGCATTTT

d_gene: -
j_gene: TRBJ1-1
v_gene: TRBV30
abundance: -
CDR3aa: CAWKRVNTEAFF
CDR3nt: TGTGCCTGGAAACGCGTGAACACTGAAGCTTTCTTT

d_gene: -
j_gene: TRBJ1-2
v_gene: TRBV13
abundance: few
CDR3aa: CASSFFSTTDTGNIF
CDR3nt: TGTGCCAGCAGCTTCTTCTCTACGACAGACACCGGGAATATTTTC

d_gene: TRBD2
j_gene: TRBJ2-3
v_gene: TRBV5-1
abundance: -
CDR3aa: CASSFDSGATTDTQYF
CDR3nt: TGCGCCAGCAGCTTTGATAGCGGGGCCACCACAGATACGCAGTATTTT

d_gene: -
j_gene: TRBJ1-2
v_gene: TRBV7-2
abundance: -
CDR3aa: CASSLAGYGYTF
CDR3nt: TGTGCCAGCAGCTTGGCAGGCTATGGCTACACCTTC

d_gene: -
j_gene: TRBJ1-2
v_gene: TRBV28
abundance: -
CDR3aa: CASSLSARNYGYTF
CDR3nt: TGTGCCAGCAGTTTATCGGCCAGGAACTATGGCTACACCTTC

d_gene: -
j_gene: TRBJ2-2
v_gene: TRBV5-4
abundance: -
CDR3aa: CASSSHGGELFF
CDR3nt: TGTGCCAGCAGCTCCCACGGCGGGGAGCTGTTTTTT

d_gene: -
j_gene: TRBJ1-5
v_gene: TRBV18
abundance: -
CDR3aa: CASSPGGDQPQHF
CDR3nt: TGTGCCAGCTCACCGGGCGGGGACCAGCCCCAGCATTTT

d_gene: TRBD2
j_gene: TRBJ2-1
v_gene: TRBV3-1/TRBV3-2
abundance: -
CDR3aa: CASLSVRGDNEQFF
CDR3nt: TGTGCCAGCCTCTCGGTTCGGGGGGACAATGAGCAGTTCTTC

d_gene: -
j_gene: TRBJ2-3
v_gene: TRBV30
abundance: -
CDR3aa: CAWRVGGTDTQYF
CDR3nt: TGTGCCTGGAGGGTGGGCGGCACAGATACGCAGTATTTT